This entry describes one T cell receptor beta chain. No antigen is known for it. The data belong to a study of T cell responses to AZD1222 COVID-19 vaccine. Study outcomes and limitations: Spike-specific TCR breadth and depth grew following two AZD1222 doses.

This CDR3 has 15 amino acids. V was clipped by 4 bases and J by 1 base, with 14 bases between them. CDR1 is SGHKS and CDR2 is YYEKEE in the germline V gene (reference sequence). Libraries were prepared by immunoSEQ multiplex PCR; TCRdb keeps only in-frame clonotypes and omits some of them. The data contain some 36,000 clones, approximately 91% of them singletons. The TCR was taken from an adult in good health. Source: peripheral blood, taken on day 0 of AZD1222 vaccination. The chain uses TRBV5-5 and TRBJ1-1; the D is unclear. The CDR3 protein is CASSRPGGENTEAFF. CDR3 bases: TGTGCCAGCAGCCGGCCGGGAGGCGAGAACACTGAAGCTTTCTTT.